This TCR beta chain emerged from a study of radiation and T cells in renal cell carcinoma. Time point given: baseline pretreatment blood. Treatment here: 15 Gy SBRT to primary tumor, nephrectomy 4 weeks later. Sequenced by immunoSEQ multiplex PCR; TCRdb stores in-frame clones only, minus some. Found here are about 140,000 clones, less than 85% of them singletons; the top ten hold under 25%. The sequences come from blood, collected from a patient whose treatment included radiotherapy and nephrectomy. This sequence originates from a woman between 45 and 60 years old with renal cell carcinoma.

CDR3 region: CTRGQGAGQYF. CDR3 bases: TGTACACGGGGACAGGGGGCAGGGCAGTACTTC. V is TRBV6-4 and J is TRBJ2-7, with 12 bases fitting TRBD1. Germline V gene sequence: CDR1 MRHNA, CDR2 SNTAGT. The CDR3 runs to 11 residues.